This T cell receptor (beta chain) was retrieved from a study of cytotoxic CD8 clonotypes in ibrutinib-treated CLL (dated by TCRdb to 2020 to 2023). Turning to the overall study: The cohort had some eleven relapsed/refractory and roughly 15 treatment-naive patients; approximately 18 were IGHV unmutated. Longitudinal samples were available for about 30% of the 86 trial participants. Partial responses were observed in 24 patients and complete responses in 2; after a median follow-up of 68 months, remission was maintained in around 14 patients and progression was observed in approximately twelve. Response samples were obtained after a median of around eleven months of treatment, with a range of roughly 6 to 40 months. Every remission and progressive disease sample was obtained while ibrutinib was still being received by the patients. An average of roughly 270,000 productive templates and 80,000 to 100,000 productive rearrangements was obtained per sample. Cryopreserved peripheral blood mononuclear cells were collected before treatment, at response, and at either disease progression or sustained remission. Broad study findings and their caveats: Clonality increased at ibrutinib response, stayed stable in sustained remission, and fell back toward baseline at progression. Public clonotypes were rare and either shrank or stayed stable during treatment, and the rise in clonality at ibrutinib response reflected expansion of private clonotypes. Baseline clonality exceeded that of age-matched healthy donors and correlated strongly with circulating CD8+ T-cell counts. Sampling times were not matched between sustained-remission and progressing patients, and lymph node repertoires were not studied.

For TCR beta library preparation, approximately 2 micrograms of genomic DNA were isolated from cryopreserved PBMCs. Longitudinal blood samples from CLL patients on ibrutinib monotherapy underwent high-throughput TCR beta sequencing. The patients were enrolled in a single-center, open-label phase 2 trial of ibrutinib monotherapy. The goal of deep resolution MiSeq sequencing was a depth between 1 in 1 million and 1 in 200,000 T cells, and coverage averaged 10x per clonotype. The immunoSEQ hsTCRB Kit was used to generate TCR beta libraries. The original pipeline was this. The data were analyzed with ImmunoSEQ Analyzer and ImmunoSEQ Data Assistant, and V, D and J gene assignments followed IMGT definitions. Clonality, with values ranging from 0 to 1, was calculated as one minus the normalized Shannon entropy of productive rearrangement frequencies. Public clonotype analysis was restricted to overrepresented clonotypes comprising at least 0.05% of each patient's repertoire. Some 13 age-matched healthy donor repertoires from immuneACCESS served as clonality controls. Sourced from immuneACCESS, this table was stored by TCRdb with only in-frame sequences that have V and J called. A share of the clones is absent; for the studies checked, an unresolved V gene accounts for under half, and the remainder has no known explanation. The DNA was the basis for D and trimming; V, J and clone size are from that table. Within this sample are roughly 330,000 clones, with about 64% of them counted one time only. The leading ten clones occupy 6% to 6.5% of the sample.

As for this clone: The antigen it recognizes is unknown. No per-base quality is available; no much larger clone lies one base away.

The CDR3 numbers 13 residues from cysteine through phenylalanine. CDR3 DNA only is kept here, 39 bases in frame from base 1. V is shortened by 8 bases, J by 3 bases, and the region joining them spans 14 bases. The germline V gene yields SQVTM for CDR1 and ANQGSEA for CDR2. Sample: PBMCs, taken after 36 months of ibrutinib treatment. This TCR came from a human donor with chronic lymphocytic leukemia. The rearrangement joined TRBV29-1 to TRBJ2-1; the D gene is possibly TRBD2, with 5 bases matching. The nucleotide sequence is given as TGCAGCTGTGGGAGTACTCTCTACAATGAGCAGTTCTTC. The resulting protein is CSCGSTLYNEQFF.